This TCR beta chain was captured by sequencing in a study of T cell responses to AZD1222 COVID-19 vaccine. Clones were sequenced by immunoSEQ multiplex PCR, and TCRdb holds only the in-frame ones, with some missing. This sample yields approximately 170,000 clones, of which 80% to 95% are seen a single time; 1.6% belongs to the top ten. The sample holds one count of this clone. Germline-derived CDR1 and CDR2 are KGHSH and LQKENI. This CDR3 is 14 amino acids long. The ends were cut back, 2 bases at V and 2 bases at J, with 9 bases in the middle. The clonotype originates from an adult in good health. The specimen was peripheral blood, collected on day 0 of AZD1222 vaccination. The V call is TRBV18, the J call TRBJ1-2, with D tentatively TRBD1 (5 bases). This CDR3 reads CASSPGQGNYGYTF. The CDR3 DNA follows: TGTGCCAGCTCACCAGGGCAGGGAAACTATGGCTACACCTTC.